Listed below are T cell receptor beta chains from one sample, sequenced in a study of cytomegalovirus exposure and HLA in healthy donors. Clones were sequenced by immunoSEQ multiplex PCR, and TCRdb holds only the in-frame ones, with some missing. The data show 55,000 to 75,000 clones, approximately 89% seen once. Sequencing input: PBMCs. The receptors were sampled from a man aged 18 to 29 in good health and CMV-seronegative. CDR3s leave out the opening cysteine and the closing phenylalanine or tryptophan.

j_gene: TRBJ2-2; v_gene: TRBV7-3; CDR3aa: ASSPSGNTGELF
j_gene: TRBJ1-6; v_gene: TRBV4-2; CDR3aa: ASSQDPSLSPLH
j_gene: TRBJ2-1; v_gene: TRBV28; CDR3aa: ASTQTGKTYNEQF
j_gene: TRBJ1-4; v_gene: TRBV9; CDR3aa: ASSVAGTNEKLF
j_gene: TRBJ1-5; v_gene: TRBV30; CDR3aa: ASRQGNQPQH
j_gene: TRBJ2-2; v_gene: TRBV7-3; CDR3aa: ASSGRTGELF
j_gene: TRBJ2-2; v_gene: TRBV5-1; CDR3aa: ASSLRGASNTGELF
j_gene: TRBJ2-5; v_gene: TRBV13; CDR3aa: ASSFLLGEGAETQY
j_gene: TRBJ2-5; v_gene: TRBV13; CDR3aa: ASSGTSGQETQY
j_gene: TRBJ1-1; v_gene: TRBV28; CDR3aa: ASSPVLNTEAF
j_gene: TRBJ2-2; v_gene: TRBV6-6; CDR3aa: ASSYSRAATGELF
j_gene: TRBJ2-2; v_gene: TRBV13; CDR3aa: ATTGFGGTGELF
j_gene: TRBJ1-1; v_gene: TRBV30; CDR3aa: AWGDKNTEAF
j_gene: TRBJ2-2; v_gene: TRBV5-1; CDR3aa: ASSLTGTGDTGELF
j_gene: TRBJ2-1; v_gene: TRBV7-9; CDR3aa: ASTMTGEYNEQF
j_gene: TRBJ1-1; v_gene: TRBV19; CDR3aa: ASSMQGGNTEAF
j_gene: TRBJ2-7; v_gene: TRBV27; CDR3aa: ASSPAGGTYEQY
j_gene: TRBJ1-6; v_gene: TRBV4-1; CDR3aa: ASSHQGLLH
j_gene: TRBJ1-5; v_gene: TRBV2; CDR3aa: ASSPDGGGNQPQH
j_gene: TRBJ2-7; v_gene: TRBV29-1; CDR3aa: SGYRAYEQY
j_gene: TRBJ2-5; v_gene: TRBV5-8; CDR3aa: ASSYYRGGYQETQY
j_gene: TRBJ2-3; v_gene: TRBV4-1; CDR3aa: ASSHQADTQY
j_gene: TRBJ2-7; v_gene: TRBV28; CDR3aa: ASLDTSEYEQY
j_gene: TRBJ2-7; v_gene: TRBV6-5; CDR3aa: ASSYRQGAYEQY
j_gene: TRBJ2-3; v_gene: TRBV7-2; CDR3aa: ASSAGKDTQY
j_gene: TRBJ1-1; v_gene: TRBV28; CDR3aa: ASSLQGSAEAF
j_gene: TRBJ2-7; v_gene: TRBV5-1; CDR3aa: ASSLVGTGVHEQY